The source of this T cell receptor beta chain is a study of identical twins. TCRdb fed the 5' RACE reads into MiXCR, producing one record per CDR3 protein. The sample includes some 730,000 distinct CDR3 sequences, around a sixth of them seen just once. The CDR3 consists of 12 residues. V was trimmed by 3 bases and J by 8 bases, leaving 7 bases between them. The data also belong to a second study, concerning T cells expressing NK-cell markers.

The TCR sequence derives from a young woman in good health. This sequence joins TRBV12-3 or TRBV12-4 and TRBJ1-4; D is undetermined. Material for sequencing was PBMCs. The CDR3 nucleotides read TGTGCCAGCAGTTTCTCCTACGAAAAACTGTTTTTT. Translating it yields CASSFSYEKLFF.